This TCR beta chain is from a study of CD8 T cells in Susac syndrome (dated by TCRdb to the late 2010s). For context, the study as a whole: The study used repertoire sequencing to test whether antigen drove CD8+ T cell activation and differentiation in Susac syndrome. General findings and caveats noted by the study authors: The number of individuals in the TCR sequencing and HLA analysis was acknowledged as relatively small.

Peripheral blood CD8+ and CD4+ T cells from healthy donors, Susac syndrome patients and multiple sclerosis patients were profiled by high-throughput TCR beta sequencing. Multiple sclerosis controls were treatment-naive patients with stable or active relapsing-remitting disease fulfilling revised McDonald criteria. Bulk CD8+ and CD4+ T cells were purified by magnetic negative isolation, whereas CD8+ TEMRA cells were enriched by FACS. Blood was collected in EDTA tubes and processed within 24 hours, with PBMCs isolated through density gradient centrifugation. PBMCs destined for TCR sequencing were cryopreserved in liquid nitrogen and later thawed in a 37 °C water bath. The sorted or isolated CD4+, CD8+ and CD8+ TEMRA cells reached a purity of at least 90%. V was cut back by 6 bases and J by 2 bases, leaving a gap of 10 bases between them. The CDR3 runs 13 residues from the cysteine to the phenylalanine. Only the CDR3 DNA is retained, 39 bases long and in frame from the first base. CDR1 and CDR2 are drawn from the germline V gene (reference sequence): DFQATT, SNEGSKA.

RNA was extracted using the RNeasy kit, and about 0.45 to 1 ug of the RNA was reverse transcribed with random hexamers. TCR beta CDR3 regions were amplified with the immunoSEQ multiplex PCR assay covering 54 Vbeta and 13 Jbeta segments. To correct PCR amplification bias, a synthetic template baseline was used for both primer optimization and computational correction. Per the original workflow: Reads were assigned to V, D and J genes according to IMGT and analyzed in immunoSEQ Analyzer, with only productive sequences retained. Clonality was computed as one minus Shannon entropy normalized by log2 of the number of productive unique sequences. For each patient and control, public and private clones were evaluated within the 100 most prevalent clones. Susac-specific clones were defined as absent from healthy and MS cohorts, 850 to 1,300 published viral clones and other ImmuneACCESS disease sequences. The public reads were reanalyzed by TCRdb: fastp trimming at Q25, MiXCR alignment, in-frame beta chains only. Each CDR3 protein appears once, grouped with its most common genes and DNA. The authors' filters were not applied to this entry. For this sample there are 250,000 or so distinct CDR3 sequences; around 93% appear just once. The ten top clones hold around 0.067% of the sample.

About this clonotype: Its specific antigen is unknown. No qualities accompany the bases; no much larger clone lies one base away.

Sequenced material: CD4+ T cells from PBMCs. The rearranged chain carries TRBV20-1 and TRBJ2-2; the D gene assignment is perhaps TRBD1 or TRBD2, with each matching 5 bases. This TCR was recovered from a human donor with multiple sclerosis. For the CDR3, the sequence is CSAGAGNTGELFF. The bases read TGCAGTGCCGGGGCCGGTAACACCGGGGAGCTGTTTTTT.